The clone carrying this T cell receptor beta chain has ten or more counts. The antigen is undetermined. This entry is derived from a study of T cells in Graves' hyperthyroidism and ophthalmopathy. Study-wide context: Peripheral blood samples were taken at initial diagnosis, prior to any treatment. Study observations and caveats: Ophthalmopathy and stable hyperthyroidism were told apart by a 13 V-J model.

Amplified TCR beta CDR3 regions came from RNA transcripts. Researchers ran a first-round RT-PCR on the TCR CDR3 using the HTBI primer set. TCRdb itself ran the multiplex PCR reads through MiXCR, one entry per CDR3 protein. The top ten clones hold roughly 7.7% of a sample with about 600,000 distinct CDR3 sequences, 13% to 15% of them seen once. V dropped 3 bases and J dropped 4; count of bases not matched to a gene: 3. In germline, CDR1 is MDHEN, CDR2 SYDVKM. The CDR3 has 16 amino acids. This chain joins TRBV28 and TRBJ2-1, with TRBD2 matching over 13 bases. This receptor was taken from a woman in her late teens or twenties with Graves' ophthalmopathy. The specimen sequenced was blood. The CDR3 DNA is TGTGCCAGCAGTTTCCCGGGACTAGCGGGGTACAATGAGCAGTTCTTC. Translated: CASSFPGLAGYNEQFF.